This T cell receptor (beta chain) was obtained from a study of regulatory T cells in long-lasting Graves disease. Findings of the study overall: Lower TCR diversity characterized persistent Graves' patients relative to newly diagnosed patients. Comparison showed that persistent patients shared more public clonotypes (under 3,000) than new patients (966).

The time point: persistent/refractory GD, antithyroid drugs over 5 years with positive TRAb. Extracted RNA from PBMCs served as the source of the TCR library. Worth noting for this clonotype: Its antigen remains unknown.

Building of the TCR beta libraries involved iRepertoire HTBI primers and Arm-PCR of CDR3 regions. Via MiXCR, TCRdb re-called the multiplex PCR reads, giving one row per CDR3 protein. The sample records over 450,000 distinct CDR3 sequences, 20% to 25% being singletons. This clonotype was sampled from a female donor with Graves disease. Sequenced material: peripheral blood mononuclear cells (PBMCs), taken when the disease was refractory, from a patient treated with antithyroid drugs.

In DNA form, the CDR3 reads TGTGCCAGTAGTATAGCCAGGACAGGACAAAAGCCCCAGCATTTT. Protein: CASSIARTGQKPQHF. The chain uses TRBV19 and TRBJ1-5; 7 positions agree with TRBD1. V lost 1 base to trimming and J lost 8 bases; unmatched junction nucleotides: 8. The germline V gene encodes CDR1 LNHDA and CDR2 SQIVND (reference sequence). The CDR3 length is 15 residues.